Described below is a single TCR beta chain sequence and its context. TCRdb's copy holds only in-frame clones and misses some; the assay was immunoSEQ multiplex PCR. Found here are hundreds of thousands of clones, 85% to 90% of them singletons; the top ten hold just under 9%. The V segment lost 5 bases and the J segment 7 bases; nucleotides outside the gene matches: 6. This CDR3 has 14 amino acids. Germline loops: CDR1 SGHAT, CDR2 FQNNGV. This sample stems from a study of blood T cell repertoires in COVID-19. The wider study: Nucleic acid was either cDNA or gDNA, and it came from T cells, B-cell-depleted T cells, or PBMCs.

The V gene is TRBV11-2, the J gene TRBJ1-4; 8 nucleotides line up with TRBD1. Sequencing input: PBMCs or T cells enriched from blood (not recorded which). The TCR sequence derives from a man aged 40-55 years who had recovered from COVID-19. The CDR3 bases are TGTGCCAGCAGCCCCCGGACAGGGCTTGAAAAACTGTTTTTT. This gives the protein CASSPRTGLEKLFF.